The text below deals with one TCR beta chain. The antigen remains undetermined. These data come from a study of T cells after posttransplantation cyclophosphamide. Study-wide points: Recipient CMV seropositivity and CMV reactivation strongly tracked TRB clonality. TRB overlap between skin or GI tissue T cells and blood was limited. Later blood repertoires were often dominated by clones from the donor CD8+ memory compartment.

The CDR3 runs 14 residues. V gave up 6 bases and J gave up 2 bases, with 12 bases separating them. Per the germline V gene, CDR1 is MDHEN and CDR2 is SYDVKM. The table came from immunoSEQ multiplex PCR; TCRdb's copy has only in-frame clones and leaves some out. Altogether over 10,000 clones were found in the sample, and no singletons occur. Cyclophosphamide on days +3 and +4 followed busulfan-fludarabine conditioning and a marrow graft. The V and J genes are TRBV28 and TRBJ2-3, with a weak D call TRBD1 (5 bases). The sequenced sample was PBMCs, obtained after allogeneic stem cell transplant with posttransplant cyclophosphamide. The TCR sequence derives from a female patient aged 35-55 years who received an allogeneic stem cell transplant from a related donor, was CMV-positive, and had acute GVHD only. Some T cells could come from the graft donor. The CDR3 region is CASSRQGSTDTQYF. The CDR3 DNA reads TGTGCCAGCAGCCGGCAGGGCTCCACAGATACGCAGTATTTT.